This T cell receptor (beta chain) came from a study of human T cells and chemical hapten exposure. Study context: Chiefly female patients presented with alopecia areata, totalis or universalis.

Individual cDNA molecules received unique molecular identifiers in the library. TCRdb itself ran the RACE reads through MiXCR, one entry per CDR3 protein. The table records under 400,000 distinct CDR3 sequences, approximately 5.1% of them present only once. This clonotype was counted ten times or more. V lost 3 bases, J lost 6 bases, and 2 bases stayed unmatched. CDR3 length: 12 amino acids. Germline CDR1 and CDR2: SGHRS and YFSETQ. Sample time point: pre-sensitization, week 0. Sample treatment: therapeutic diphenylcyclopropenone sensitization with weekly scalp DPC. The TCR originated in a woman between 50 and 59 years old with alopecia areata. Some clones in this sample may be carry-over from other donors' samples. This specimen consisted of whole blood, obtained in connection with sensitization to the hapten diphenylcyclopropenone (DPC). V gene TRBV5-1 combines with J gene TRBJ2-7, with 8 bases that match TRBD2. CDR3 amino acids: CASSSRGGEQYF. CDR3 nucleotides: TGCGCCAGCAGCTCCCGGGGGGGCGAGCAGTACTTC.